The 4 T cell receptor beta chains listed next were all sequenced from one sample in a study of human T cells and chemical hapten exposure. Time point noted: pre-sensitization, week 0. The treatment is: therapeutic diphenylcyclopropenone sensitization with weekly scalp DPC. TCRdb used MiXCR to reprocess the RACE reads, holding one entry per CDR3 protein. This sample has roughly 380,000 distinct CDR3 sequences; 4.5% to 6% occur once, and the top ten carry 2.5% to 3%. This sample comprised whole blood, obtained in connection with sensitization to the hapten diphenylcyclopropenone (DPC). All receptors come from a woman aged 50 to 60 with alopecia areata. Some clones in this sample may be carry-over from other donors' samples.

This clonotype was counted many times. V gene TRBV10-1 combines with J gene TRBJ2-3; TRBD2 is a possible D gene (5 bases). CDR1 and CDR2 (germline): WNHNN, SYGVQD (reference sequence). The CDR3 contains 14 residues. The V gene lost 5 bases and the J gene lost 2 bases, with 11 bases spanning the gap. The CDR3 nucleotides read TGCGCCAGCAGTTCCCGGGGTGTCACAGATACGCAGTATTTT. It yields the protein CASSSRGVTDTQYF.

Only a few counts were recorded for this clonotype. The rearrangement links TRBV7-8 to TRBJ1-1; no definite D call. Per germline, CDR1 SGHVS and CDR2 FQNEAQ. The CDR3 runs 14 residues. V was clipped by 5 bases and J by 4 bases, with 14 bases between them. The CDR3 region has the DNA TGTGCCAGCAGCCCAGCAGCGTTTTCCACTGAAGCTTTCTTT. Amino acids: CASSPAAFSTEAFF.

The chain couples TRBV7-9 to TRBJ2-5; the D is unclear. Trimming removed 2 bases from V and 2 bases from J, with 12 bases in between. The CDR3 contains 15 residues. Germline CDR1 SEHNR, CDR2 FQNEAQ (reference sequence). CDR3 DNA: TGTGCCAGCAGCTTAAACATCGTGGGGCAAGAGACCCAGTACTTC. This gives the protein CASSLNIVGQETQYF.

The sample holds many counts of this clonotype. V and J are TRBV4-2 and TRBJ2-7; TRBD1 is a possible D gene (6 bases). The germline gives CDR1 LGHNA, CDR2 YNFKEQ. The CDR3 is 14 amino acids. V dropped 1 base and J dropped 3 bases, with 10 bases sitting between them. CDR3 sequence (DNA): TGTGCCAGCAGCCAAGTGGCAGGGGACTACGAGCAGTACTTC. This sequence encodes CASSQVAGDYEQYF.